This T cell receptor (beta chain) was captured in a study of blood T cell repertoires in COVID-19. Study-level background: The United States, Italy and Spain supplied acute and convalescent COVID-19 samples. Sources were T cells, B-cell-depleted T cells, or PBMCs; the material itself was cDNA or gDNA.

Original processing notes: Reference gene primer amplification gave nucleated cell count estimates. TCRdb keeps only in-frame clones here, not all; method: immunoSEQ multiplex PCR. The DNA gave D and trimming, while V, J and clone size come from that table. The data show approximately 160,000 clones, roughly 83% seen once. After removal of 2 bases from V and 7 bases from J, the junction contained 12 bases not matched to a gene. Germline lookup yields CDR1 LNHNV and CDR2 YYDKDF (reference sequence). This CDR3 is 17 amino acids long. The J gene is TRBJ1-2, the V gene TRBV15; 11 nucleotides agree with TRBD1. The sequencing sample was made of peripheral blood. This receptor was identified in a man aged 18-30 years with active or convalescent COVID-19. The CDR3 is CATSRRTGGAKVSGYTF. The CDR3, as DNA: TGTGCCACCAGCAGAAGGACAGGGGGCGCTAAAGTTAGTGGCTACACCTTC. The entire variable domain, with the rest obtained from reference TRBV15 and TRBJ1-2, is as follows: DAMVIQNPRYQVTQFGKPVTLSCSQTLNHNVMYWYQQKSSQAPKLLFHYYDKDFNNEADTPDNFQSRRPNTSFCFLDIRSPGLGDTAMYLCATSRRTGGAKVSGYTFGSGTRLTVV.